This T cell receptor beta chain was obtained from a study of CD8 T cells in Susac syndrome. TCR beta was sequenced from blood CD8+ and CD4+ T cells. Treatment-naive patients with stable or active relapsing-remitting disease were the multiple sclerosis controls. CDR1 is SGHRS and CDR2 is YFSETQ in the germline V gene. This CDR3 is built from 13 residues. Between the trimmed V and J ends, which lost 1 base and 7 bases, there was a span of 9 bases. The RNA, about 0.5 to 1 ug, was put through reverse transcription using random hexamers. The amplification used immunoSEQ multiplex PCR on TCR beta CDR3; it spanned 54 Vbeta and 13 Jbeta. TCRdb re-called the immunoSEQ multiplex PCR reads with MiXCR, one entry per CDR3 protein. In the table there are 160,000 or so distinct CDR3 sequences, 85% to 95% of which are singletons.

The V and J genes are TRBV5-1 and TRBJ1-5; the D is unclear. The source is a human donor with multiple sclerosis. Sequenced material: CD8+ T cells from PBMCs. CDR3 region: CASSLRVGQPQHF. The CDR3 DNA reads TGCGCCAGCAGCTTGAGGGTGGGCCAGCCCCAGCATTTT.